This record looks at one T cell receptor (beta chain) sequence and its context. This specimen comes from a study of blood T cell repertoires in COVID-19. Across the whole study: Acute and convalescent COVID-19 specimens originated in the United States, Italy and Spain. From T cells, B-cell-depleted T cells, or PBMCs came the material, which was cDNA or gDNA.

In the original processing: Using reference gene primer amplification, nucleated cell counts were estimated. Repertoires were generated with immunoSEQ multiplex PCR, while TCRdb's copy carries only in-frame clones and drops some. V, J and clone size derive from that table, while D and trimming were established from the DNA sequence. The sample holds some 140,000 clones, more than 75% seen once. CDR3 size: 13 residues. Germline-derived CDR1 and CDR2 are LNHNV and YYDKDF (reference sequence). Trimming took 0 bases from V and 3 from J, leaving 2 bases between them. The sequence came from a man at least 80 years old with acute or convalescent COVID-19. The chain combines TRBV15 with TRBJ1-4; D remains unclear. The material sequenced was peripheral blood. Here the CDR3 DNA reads TGTGCCACCAGCAGAGACTCTAATGAAAAACTGTTTTTT. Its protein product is CATSRDSNEKLFF.